These 8 T cell receptor beta chains were all obtained from the same sample, sequenced in a study of blood T cell repertoires in COVID-19. Libraries were prepared by immunoSEQ multiplex PCR; TCRdb keeps only in-frame clonotypes and omits some of them. The sample has 10,000 or so clones, roughly 89% seen once. The sample comprised peripheral blood. These receptors were obtained from a human donor in a cohort sampled during active COVID-19.

The chain combines TRBV27 with TRBJ1-2; 7 nucleotides align to TRBD1. The CDR3 spans 16 residues. V was clipped by 6 bases and J by 0 bases; unmatched bases: 10. Germline V gene sequence: CDR1 MNHEY, CDR2 SMNVEV (reference sequence). The CDR3 reads CASSLDRDRSNYGYTF. DNA for the CDR3: TGTGCCAGCAGCTTGGACCGGGACAGATCTAACTATGGCTACACCTTC.

The V and J genes are TRBV18 and TRBJ2-5, with D maybe TRBD1 (6 bases). CDR1 is KGHSH, CDR2 LQKENI, per germline. V was shortened by 6 bases and J by 2 bases, with 7 bases between the two germline ends. The CDR3 has 12 residues. Written as DNA, the CDR3 is TGTGCCAGCTCTCAGGGGCAAGAGACCCAGTACTTC. It encodes CASSQGQETQYF.

V and J are TRBV5-1 and TRBJ2-3, with 16 bases fitting TRBD2. CDR1 and CDR2 from the germline V gene are SGHRS and YFSETQ. V gave up 2 bases and J gave up 8 bases; unmatched junction bases: 11. The CDR3 covers 18 residues. The CDR3 is CASSLPGLAGGPGVTQYF. The CDR3 coding sequence is TGCGCCAGCAGCTTACCGGGACTAGCGGGGGGGCCTGGCGTTACGCAGTATTTT. Full variable domain (rest looked up from reference TRBV5-1 and TRBJ2-3): KAGVTQTPRYLIKTRGQQVTLSCSPISGHRSVSWYQQTPGQGLQFLFEYFSETQRNKGNFPGRFSGRQFSNSRSEMNVSTLELGDSALYLCASSLPGLAGGPGVTQYFGPGTRLTVL.

This sequence joins TRBV13 and TRBJ2-3; 7 nucleotides align to TRBD2. J lost 6 bases, V lost 1 base, and 10 bases had no gene match. This CDR3 is built from 16 residues. The germline gives CDR1 PRHDT, CDR2 FYEKMQ (reference sequence). CDR3 coding DNA: TGTGCCAGCAGCTTAGTCGGGGGGAGTGTTTATGATACGCAGTATTTT. Its translation: CASSLVGGSVYDTQYF.

The chain combines TRBV12-3 or TRBV12-4 with TRBJ2-5; 8 bases map to TRBD2. The CDR3 is 13 amino acids. V lost 7 bases to trimming and J lost 7 bases; unmatched junction nucleotides: 8. CDR3 amino acids: CASNLGLAGTQYF. CDR3 nucleotides: TGTGCCAGCAACTTAGGACTAGCAGGGACCCAGTACTTC.

The chain recombines TRBV4-3 with TRBJ1-2; D remains unclear. CDR3 size: 14 residues. Germline CDR1 LGHNA, CDR2 YSLEER. Trimming removed 4 bases from V and 3 bases from J, with 12 bases in between. The CDR3 reads CASSLDTGDYGYTF. In DNA, the CDR3 is TGCGCCAGCAGCCTGGATACCGGGGACTATGGCTACACCTTC.

This clone appeared a single time. The genes are TRBV7-3 and TRBJ2-2; 8 nucleotides agree with TRBD2. The CDR3 contains 16 residues. Germline CDR1 and CDR2: SGHTA and FQGTGA. V lost 4 bases and J lost 6; bases outside the gene matches: 10. CDR3 DNA: TGTGCCAGCAGCTCAAACTCCGGGACTAGTCCCGGGGAGCTGTTTTTT. Encoded protein: CASSSNSGTSPGELFF.

J is TRBJ1-2 and V is TRBV2; 10 nucleotides align to TRBD1. Trimming cost V 9 bases and J 7 bases; bases outside gene matches: 14. This CDR3 spans 15 amino acids. Germline V CDR1 and CDR2: SNHLY, FYNNEI. CDR3 region: CASQTRTGGASGYTF. The CDR3 coding sequence is TGTGCCAGTCAGACTCGGACAGGGGGAGCGAGTGGCTACACCTTC.